Sequencing of this TCR beta chain was carried out in a study of T cells after yellow fever vaccination. The overall study: Researchers used SMART-Seq v4 Ultra Low Input to prepare fractions that had low cell numbers. Broader study findings: The secondary T-cell response peaked on day 5, not day 15, but was weaker.

The V gene's germline CDR1 is DFQATT and CDR2 SNEGSKA (reference sequence). The CDR3 length is 14 residues. V was trimmed by 0 bases and J by 0 bases, leaving 8 bases between them. This clonotype was counted between two and nine times. The antigen is unknown. TCRdb recomputed calls from the 5' RACE reads with MiXCR, one row per CDR3 protein. There are 200,000 to 300,000 distinct CDR3 sequences in the sample; 13% occur only once, and about 0.54% lies in the top ten. V usage is TRBV20-1 and J usage is TRBJ1-1, with D uncertain. The receptor comes from a man aged 25 to 40 who received the YFV17D yellow fever vaccine. Sequencing was performed on CD4+ T cells sorted from PBMCs, taken 45 days after the yellow fever booster vaccination. This chain's CDR3 is CSAREGSLNTEAFF. DNA of the CDR3: TGCAGTGCTAGAGAGGGATCCCTGAACACTGAAGCTTTCTTT.